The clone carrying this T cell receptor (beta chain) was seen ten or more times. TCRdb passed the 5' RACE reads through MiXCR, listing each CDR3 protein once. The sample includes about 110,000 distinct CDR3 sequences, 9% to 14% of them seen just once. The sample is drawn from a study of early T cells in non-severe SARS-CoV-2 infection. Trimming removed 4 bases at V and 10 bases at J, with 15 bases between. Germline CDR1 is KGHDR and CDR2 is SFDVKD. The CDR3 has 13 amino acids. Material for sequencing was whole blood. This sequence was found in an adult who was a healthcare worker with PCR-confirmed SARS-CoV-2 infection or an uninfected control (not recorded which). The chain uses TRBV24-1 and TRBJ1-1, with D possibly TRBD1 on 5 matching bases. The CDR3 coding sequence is TGTGCCACCAGTGAATCTATCCCCGGGGGAGCTTTCTTT. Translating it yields CATSESIPGGAFF.